Each of the 15 T cell receptor beta chains below was sequenced from the same sample in a study of T cell changes during pregnancy in multiple sclerosis. Data came from immunoSEQ multiplex PCR; TCRdb stores just in-frame clones and leaves some out. The table records about 71,000 clones, around 90% of them present only once. Sequenced here: CD8+ T cells from peripheral blood mononuclear cells, sampled before pregnancy. All receptors come from a female donor with multiple sclerosis, enrolled in a pregnancy study.

A single count supports this clone. V is TRBV2 and J is TRBJ1-1; D is undetermined. Germline loops: CDR1 SNHLY, CDR2 FYNNEI. V gave up 7 bases and J gave up 3 bases, with 9 bases separating them. This CDR3 contains 12 residues. The CDR3 bases are TGTGCCAGCACCCCCGAGGACACTGAAGCTTTCTTT. This translates into CASTPEDTEAFF.

The chain uses TRBV4-1 and TRBJ2-3; no firm D call. Germline loops: CDR1 MGHRA, CDR2 YSYEKL. The V and J ends lost 0 bases and 3 bases respectively, with 7 bases between them. The CDR3 totals 14 residues. CDR3 nucleotide sequence: TGCGCCAGCAGCCAAGAGGCAGCGACAGATACGCAGTATTTT. It yields the protein CASSQEAATDTQYF.

The chain couples TRBV7-9 to TRBJ1-2, with 10 bases aligning to TRBD1. The CDR3 extends over 14 amino acids. Germline V gene sequence: CDR1 SEHNR, CDR2 FQNEAQ (reference sequence). V shed 4 bases, J shed 6 bases, and the junction held 5 bases outside the gene matches. The CDR3 coding sequence is TGTGCCAGCAGCTGGGGACAGGGGATCGATGGCTACACCTTC. Protein product: CASSWGQGIDGYTF.

The chain couples TRBV13 to TRBJ2-7; TRBD1 matches at 9 bases. V shed 4 bases, J shed 5 bases, and the junction held 6 bases outside the gene matches. The CDR3 runs to 14 residues. The germline V gene has CDR1 PRHDT and CDR2 FYEKMQ (reference sequence). The CDR3 nucleotides read TGTGCCAGCAGCTCTGGACAGGGGAGGAACGAGCAGTACTTC. It translates to CASSSGQGRNEQYF. The full variable domain, rest sourced from reference TRBV13 and TRBJ2-7, is AAGVIQSPRHLIKEKRETATLKCYPIPRHDTVYWYQQGPGQDPQFLISFYEKMQSDKGSIPDRFSAQQFSDYHSELNMSSLELGDSALYFCASSSGQGRNEQYFGPGTRLTVT.

CDR3 sequence (DNA): TGTGCCAGCAGGGCGGGTCAGATGGACATTCAGTACTTC. This translates into CASRAGQMDIQYF. This chain links TRBV2 with TRBJ2-4; maybe TRBD2 (5 bases). Trimming stripped 6 bases from V and 8 bases from J, with 14 bases between. The length of the CDR3 is 13 residues. Looked up from germline, CDR1 is SNHLY and CDR2 is FYNNEI.

The chain joins TRBV9 to TRBJ1-6, with 8 bases aligning to TRBD1. CDR1 is SGDLS and CDR2 is YYNGEE in the germline V gene. V shed 3 bases, J shed 7 bases, and the junction held 6 bases outside the gene matches. The CDR3 is made up of 15 amino acids. In DNA, the CDR3 is TGTGCCAGCAGCGCGACAGGGGCGGGAAATTCACCCCTCCACTTT. Translated, it gives CASSATGAGNSPLHF.

The chain links TRBV7-2 to TRBJ1-1; D possibly corresponds to TRBD1 (5 bases). With 2 bases removed from V and 1 base from J, the gap between germline ends came to 11 bases. There are 15 residues in the CDR3. Germline CDR1 is SGHTA and CDR2 is FQGNSA. The DNA of the CDR3 is TGTGCCAGCAGCTTACTATCTGACAGGAACACTGAAGCTTTCTTT. The encoded protein is CASSLLSDRNTEAFF.

The V and J genes are TRBV7-2 and TRBJ2-7, with TRBD2 matching 9 bases. Germline V gene sequence: CDR1 SGHTA, CDR2 FQGNSA. The CDR3 contains 15 residues. Trimming removed 2 bases from V and 3 bases from J; junction bases left unmatched: 5. CDR3 loop: CASSLYPSGDYEQYF. CDR3 sequence (DNA): TGTGCCAGCAGCTTATATCCTAGCGGGGACTACGAGCAGTACTTC.

The chain's CDR3 is CASSLNLGRISYEQYF. CDR3 DNA sequence: TGTGCCAGCAGTTTAAACCTAGGGAGGATCTCCTACGAGCAGTACTTC. J is TRBJ2-7 and V is TRBV27; perhaps TRBD2 as D (6 bases). The ends were cut back, 2 bases at V and 0 bases at J, with 14 bases in the middle. This CDR3 has 16 residues. Germline V CDR1 and CDR2: MNHEY, SMNVEV (reference sequence).

The chain joins TRBV7-9 to TRBJ1-4, with 7 positions matching TRBD1. With 3 bases clipped from V and 6 bases from J, the junction kept 10 bases outside the gene matches. Germline CDR1 reads SEHNR; CDR2 reads FQNEAQ (reference sequence). The CDR3 is made up of 16 amino acids. The CDR3 DNA follows: TGTGCCAGCAGCTTCGGTGACAGGGTGACCGATGAAAAACTGTTTTTT. It specifies CASSFGDRVTDEKLFF.

The rearrangement joins TRBV15 to TRBJ2-4; D is undetermined. The CDR3 loop spans 10 amino acids. Germline V CDR1 and CDR2: LNHNV, YYDKDF (reference sequence). The V gene lost 0 bases and the J gene lost 15 bases, with 6 bases spanning the gap. The CDR3 loop is CATSRDRLYF. The CDR3 nucleotides are TGTGCCACCAGCAGAGATCGTTTGTACTTC.

The V gene is TRBV7-9, the J gene TRBJ2-7, with 9 bases identical to TRBD1. CDR3 length equals 16 residues. Germline trimming cut 7 bases from V and 1 base from J; bases unmatched to any gene: 11. Per the germline V gene, CDR1 is SEHNR and CDR2 is FQNEAQ (reference sequence). CDR3 coding DNA: TGTGCCAGCACCACCTGGGGACAGGGAGGATCCTACGAGCAGTACTTC. Protein: CASTTWGQGGSYEQYF.

This clone was found once. The genes are TRBV27 and TRBJ2-7; TRBD2 agrees at 10 bases. CDR1 and CDR2 from the germline V gene are MNHEY and SMNVEV (reference sequence). The length of the CDR3 is 14 residues. The V segment lost 5 bases and the J segment 0 bases; nucleotides outside the gene matches: 1. CDR3 coding DNA: TGTGCCAGCAGTGCTAGCGGGAGCTCCTACGAGCAGTACTTC. It codes for CASSASGSSYEQYF.

The rearrangement links TRBV9 to TRBJ1-3; perhaps TRBD1 as D (6 bases). From germline, CDR1 is SGDLS and CDR2 YYNGEE. CDR3 length equals 15 residues. Trimming removed 4 bases from V and 3 bases from J, with 14 bases in between. CDR3 in DNA: TGTGCCAGCAGCCCCGCGAGGGGGGGTGGAAACACCATATATTTT. Protein: CASSPARGGGNTIYF.

The V call is TRBV7-9, the J call TRBJ1-6; D ambiguous. There are 15 residues in the CDR3. V gave up 3 bases and J gave up 8 bases, with 14 bases separating them. Germline V gene sequence: CDR1 SEHNR, CDR2 FQNEAQ (reference sequence). The CDR3 protein is CASSFNGQADSPLHF. DNA for the CDR3: TGTGCCAGCAGCTTTAATGGGCAGGCCGATTCACCCCTCCACTTT.